This is a list of T cell receptor beta chains from one sample in a study of glioma-infiltrating T cells. MiXCR, applied by TCRdb to the multiplex PCR reads, yields one record per CDR3 protein. The table has more than 85,000 distinct CDR3 sequences, under 30% seen once. The sequenced sample was glioma tissue, nonneoplastic brain tissue, or PBMCs (not recorded which). These TCRs come from a human donor with low-grade glioma or glioblastoma, undergoing nonglioma brain surgery, or in good health (not recorded which). Both conserved end residues are part of each CDR3. Each record gives: clone size, D gene, J gene, V gene, CDR3 DNA, CDR3 protein. A D gene is named only where the DNA matches it firmly. Some rows have no size entry. The others give once, few or many, or a class for an expanded clone.

>many|.|TRBJ1-5|TRBV20-1
TGCAGTGCTAGTGAAAGTTCCGTTAGCAATCAGCCCCAGCATTTT
CSASESSVSNQPQHF
>.|TRBD1|TRBJ2-1|TRBV15
TGTGCCACCAGTGGAGTGGGACAGGGAAATGAGCAGTTCTTC
CATSGVGQGNEQFF
>many|.|TRBJ1-1|TRBV2
TGTGCCAGCAGTGGGGGTGACACTGAAGCTTTCTTT
CASSGGDTEAFF
>few|.|TRBJ2-1|TRBV29-1
TGCAGCGTCCGCCGGGACCTGCACTCCTACAATGAGCAGTTCTTC
CSVRRDLHSYNEQFF
>.|TRBD1|TRBJ1-1|TRBV7-6
TGTGCCAGCAGCCCCCCTCCGACAGGGGGCTACGACACTGAAGCTTTCTTT
CASSPPPTGGYDTEAFF
>medium-sized|.|TRBJ1-1|TRBV6-2/TRBV6-3
TGTGCCGCCACCGCTGGGGTTCCTTGGTTCTTT
CAATAGVPWFF
>.|.|TRBJ2-5|TRBV10-3
TGTGCCATCCGGGGCCGGATGAGTGAGACCCAGTACTTC
CAIRGRMSETQYF
>many|.|TRBJ2-1|TRBV18
TGTGCCAGCTCACCCAGAGGTCTGGATTACAATGAGCAGTTCTTC
CASSPRGLDYNEQFF
>many|.|TRBJ2-7|TRBV27
TGTGCCAGCAGTTTAAGGGCAGGGGATCCATACGAGCAGTACTTC
CASSLRAGDPYEQYF
>many|TRBD1|TRBJ1-1|TRBV28
TGTGCCAGCAGTTCGGACCTGGACAGGGGGAACACTGAAGCTTTCTTT
CASSSDLDRGNTEAFF
>many|.|TRBJ1-1|TRBV6-2/TRBV6-3
TGTGCTTGCAGTTACCAGGGAACCACTGAAGCTATCTTT
CACSYQGTTEAIF
>many|.|TRBJ1-1|TRBV6-2/TRBV6-3
TGTGCCAGCACGGAGGGAGCGAACACTGAAGCTTTCTTT
CASTEGANTEAFF
>.|.|TRBJ2-3|TRBV7-9
TGTGCCAGCAGCTCCCCGACAGGATTTTCATCGGATACGCAGTATTTT
CASSSPTGFSSDTQYF
>many|TRBD2|TRBJ2-3|TRBV10-3
TGTGCCATCAGGCGACTAGCGGGGGCCACAGATACGCAGTATTTT
CAIRRLAGATDTQYF
>many|.|TRBJ1-5|TRBV29-1
TGCAGCGTCGGACGGGAGAGCAATCAGCCCCAGCATTTT
CSVGRESNQPQHF
>many|TRBD2|TRBJ2-7|TRBV18
TGTGCCAGCCACGGCGGGGGGGACGAGCAGTACTTC
CASHGGGDEQYF
>many|.|TRBJ1-5|TRBV12-3/TRBV12-4
TGTGCCAGCAGTTTATCCACCGGGCAGCCCCAGCATTTT
CASSLSTGQPQHF
>.|.|TRBJ1-1|TRBV30
TGTGCCTGGAGTTTGGGCTTGACGGAAGCTTTCTTT
CAWSLGLTEAFF
>many|TRBD1|TRBJ2-5|TRBV6-4
TGTGCCAGCAGTCGGGACAGGGAAGAGACCCAGTACTTC
CASSRDREETQYF
>many|.|TRBJ1-5|TRBV7-2
TGTGCCAGCAGCTTAAAGAGGGCGGGGGAATCTAGCAATCAGCCCCAGCATTTT
CASSLKRAGESSNQPQHF
>many|.|TRBJ2-4|TRBV20-1
TGCAGTGCTACCCTCGGCGGGACCAACATTCAGTACTTC
CSATLGGTNIQYF
>few|.|TRBJ2-7|TRBV5-1
TGCGCCAGCAGCTGGGGTGAGAGTGGCGAGCAGTACTTC
CASSWGESGEQYF
>.|.|TRBJ1-1|TRBV19
TGTGCCAGTAGTATACCTCTGACAGGAGGCACTGAAGCTTTCTTT
CASSIPLTGGTEAFF
>.|.|TRBJ2-1|TRBV6-1
TGTGTTAGCAGATCTACTGGCCGAGGGAATGAGCAGTTCTTC
CVSRSTGRGNEQFF
>many|TRBD1|TRBJ1-2|TRBV7-9
TGTGCCAGCAGCCAGGGGACAGCTATGATGTCCAACTATGGCTACACCTTC
CASSQGTAMMSNYGYTF
>few|TRBD2|TRBJ2-2|TRBV2
TGTGCCAGCAGTTGGACTAGCGGCCACACCGGGGAGCTGTTTTTT
CASSWTSGHTGELFF
>many|.|TRBJ2-1|TRBV29-1
TGCACTACCAAAGGGGGGCCAAACAATGAGCAGTTCTTC
CTTKGGPNNEQFF
>.|.|TRBJ1-4|TRBV2
TGTGCCAGCAGTGGCCGGGAGGCTAATGAAAAACTGTTTTTT
CASSGREANEKLFF
>many|.|TRBJ2-4|TRBV6-2/TRBV6-3
TGTGCCAGCAACAACTACGCCCGCATTCAGTACTTC
CASNNYARIQYF
>many|.|TRBJ1-5|TRBV5-8
TGTGCCAGCAGCTTTGACGGATACGACAATCAGCCCCAGCATTTT
CASSFDGYDNQPQHF
>.|.|TRBJ2-2|TRBV12-3/TRBV12-4
TGTGCCAGCAGTTTAGCCCGGATCGCGAACACCGGGGAGCTGTTTTTT
CASSLARIANTGELFF
>few|.|TRBJ1-6|TRBV2
TGTGCCAGCAGTGAAGGGGCTTATAATTCACCCCTCCACTTT
CASSEGAYNSPLHF
>many|.|TRBJ1-5|TRBV28
TGTGCCAGCAGTGAGTCCAGGGTTAGCAATCAGCCCCAGCATTTT
CASSESRVSNQPQHF
>few|TRBD1|TRBJ1-1|TRBV19
TGTGCCAGTAGTGTACGGACAGGGTACGGGGGGTCTGAAGCTTTCTTT
CASSVRTGYGGSEAFF
>many|.|TRBJ1-1|TRBV4-2
TGTGCCAGCAGCCGGGACCTCCTGGGCACTGAAGCTTTCTTT
CASSRDLLGTEAFF
>many|.|TRBJ1-2|TRBV2
TGTGCCTATCTCGTGAACCTTGGTGGCTACACCTTC
CAYLVNLGGYTF
>many|TRBD1|TRBJ1-1|TRBV2
TGTGCCAGCAGTCGACAGGGAACGAACACTGAAGCTTTCTTT
CASSRQGTNTEAFF
>many|.|TRBJ1-5|TRBV15
TGTGCCACCAGCAGACCCGAGCAGCCCCAGCATTTT
CATSRPEQPQHF
>many|.|TRBJ1-3|TRBV7-2
TGTGCCAGCAGCTTAACGGACAGCCTCTACTCTGGAAACACCATATATTTT
CASSLTDSLYSGNTIYF
>many|TRBD2|TRBJ2-5|TRBV11-2
TGTGCCAGCAGCTTGACTAGCGGAGAGACCCAGTACTTC
CASSLTSGETQYF
>.|TRBD2|TRBJ2-1|TRBV7-2
TGTGCCAGCAGCTCTGACCCTCGGGGGGGGCAGTTCTTC
CASSSDPRGGQFF
>many|TRBD1|TRBJ1-6|TRBV25-1
TGTGCCAGCAGTGAACCCGGGACAGGCTATAATTCACCCCTCCACTTT
CASSEPGTGYNSPLHF
>many|TRBD2|TRBJ2-3|TRBV7-2
TGTGCCAGCAGCTTCAGCGGTATAGCGGGTGCAGATACGCAGTATTTT
CASSFSGIAGADTQYF
>many|.|TRBJ1-6|TRBV28
TGTGCCAGCAGGGTTCCAGGAGACACCCAAAATTCACCCCTCCACTTT
CASRVPGDTQNSPLHF
>many|.|TRBJ1-1|TRBV6-1
TGTGCCAGCACTTCAGGGTTATCTGCGAACACTGAAGCTTTCTTT
CASTSGLSANTEAFF
>.|.|TRBJ1-1|TRBV7-9
TGTGCCAGCGTACCTGACTTCTCGGTGAACACTGAAGCTTTCTTT
CASVPDFSVNTEAFF
>many|.|TRBJ2-5|TRBV18
TGTGCCAGCTCACCACCTGGTAGCGAAGAGACCCAGTACTTC
CASSPPGSEETQYF
>many|.|TRBJ2-1|TRBV29-1
TGCAGCGTCCTTAGACCCTACAATGAGCAGTTCTTC
CSVLRPYNEQFF
>many|TRBD1|TRBJ1-2|TRBV5-1
TGCGCCAGCAGCCTGGGACAGCGGCAACCTAACTATGGCTACACCTTC
CASSLGQRQPNYGYTF
>many|TRBD2|TRBJ2-4|TRBV7-9
TGTGCCAGCAGCTTAGAACTGGGAGGGGTAGCCAAAAACATTCAGTACTTC
CASSLELGGVAKNIQYF
>many|.|TRBJ1-1|TRBV3-1
TGTGCCAGCAGCCGTCTCCTGGACGCTGAAGCTTTCTTT
CASSRLLDAEAFF